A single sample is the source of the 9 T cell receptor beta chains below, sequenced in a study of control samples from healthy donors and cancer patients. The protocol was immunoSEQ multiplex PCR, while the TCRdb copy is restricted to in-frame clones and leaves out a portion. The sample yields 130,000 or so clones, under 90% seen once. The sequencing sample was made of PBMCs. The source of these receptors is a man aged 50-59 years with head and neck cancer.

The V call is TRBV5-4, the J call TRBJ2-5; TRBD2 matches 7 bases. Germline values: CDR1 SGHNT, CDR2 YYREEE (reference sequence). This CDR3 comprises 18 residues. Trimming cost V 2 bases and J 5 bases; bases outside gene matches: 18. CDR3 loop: CASSFRSNEGGFVETQYF. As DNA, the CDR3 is TGTGCCAGCAGCTTTCGCAGTAATGAGGGAGGGTTCGTGGAGACCCAGTACTTC.

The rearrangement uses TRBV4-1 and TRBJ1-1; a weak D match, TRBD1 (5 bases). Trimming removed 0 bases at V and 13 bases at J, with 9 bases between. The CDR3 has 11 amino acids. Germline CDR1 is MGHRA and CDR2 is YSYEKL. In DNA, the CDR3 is TGCGCCAGCAGCCAAGACGTGGGGGTTTTCTTT. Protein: CASSQDVGVFF.

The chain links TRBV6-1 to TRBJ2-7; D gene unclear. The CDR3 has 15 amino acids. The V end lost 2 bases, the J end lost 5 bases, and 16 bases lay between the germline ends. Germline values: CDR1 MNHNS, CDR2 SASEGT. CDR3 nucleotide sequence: TGTGCCAGCAGTGAAACCCCTTACGCGACCGACGAGCAGTACTTC. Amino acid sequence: CASSETPYATDEQYF.

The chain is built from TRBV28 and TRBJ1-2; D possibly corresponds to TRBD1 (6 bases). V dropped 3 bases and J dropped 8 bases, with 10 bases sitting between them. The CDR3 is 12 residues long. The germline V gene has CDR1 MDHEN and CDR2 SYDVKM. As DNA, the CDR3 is TGTGCCAGCAGTTTTGAGGGGGGCGGCTACACCTTC. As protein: CASSFEGGGYTF.

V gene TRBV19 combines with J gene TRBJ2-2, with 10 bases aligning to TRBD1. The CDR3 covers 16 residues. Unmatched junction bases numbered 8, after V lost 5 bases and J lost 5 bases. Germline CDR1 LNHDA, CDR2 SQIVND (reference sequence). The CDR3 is CASSPYRQGATGELFF. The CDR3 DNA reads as TGTGCCAGTAGTCCGTACCGACAGGGGGCTACCGGGGAGCTGTTTTTT. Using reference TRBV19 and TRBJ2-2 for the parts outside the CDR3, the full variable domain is DGGITQSPKYLFRKEGQNVTLSCEQNLNHDAMYWYRQDPGQGLRLIYYSQIVNDFQKGDIAEGYSVSREKKESFPLTVTSAQKNPTAFYLCASSPYRQGATGELFFGEGSRLTVL.

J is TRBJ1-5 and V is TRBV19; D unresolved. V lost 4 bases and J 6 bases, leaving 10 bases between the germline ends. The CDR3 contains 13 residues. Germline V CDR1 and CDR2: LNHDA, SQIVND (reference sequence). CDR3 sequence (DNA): TGTGCCAGTAGTAGACATTCAATTCAGCCCCAGCATTTT. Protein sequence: CASSRHSIQPQHF.

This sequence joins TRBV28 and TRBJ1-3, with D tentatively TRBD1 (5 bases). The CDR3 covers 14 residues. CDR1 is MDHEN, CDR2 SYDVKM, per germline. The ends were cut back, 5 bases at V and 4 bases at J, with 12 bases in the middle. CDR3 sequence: CASSLRVSGNTIYF. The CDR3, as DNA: TGTGCCAGCAGTCTCAGGGTGTCCGGAAACACCATATATTTT.

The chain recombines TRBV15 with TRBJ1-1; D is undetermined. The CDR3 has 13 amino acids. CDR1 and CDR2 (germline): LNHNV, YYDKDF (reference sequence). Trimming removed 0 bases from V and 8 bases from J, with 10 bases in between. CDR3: CATSRDGSAEAFF. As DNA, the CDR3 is TGTGCCACCAGCAGAGATGGGTCGGCCGAAGCTTTCTTT.

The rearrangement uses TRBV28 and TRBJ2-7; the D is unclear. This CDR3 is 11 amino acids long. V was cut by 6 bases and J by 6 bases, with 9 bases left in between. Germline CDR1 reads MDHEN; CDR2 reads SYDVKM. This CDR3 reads CASRGRREQYF. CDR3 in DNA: TGTGCCAGCAGGGGCAGGCGCGAGCAGTACTTC.